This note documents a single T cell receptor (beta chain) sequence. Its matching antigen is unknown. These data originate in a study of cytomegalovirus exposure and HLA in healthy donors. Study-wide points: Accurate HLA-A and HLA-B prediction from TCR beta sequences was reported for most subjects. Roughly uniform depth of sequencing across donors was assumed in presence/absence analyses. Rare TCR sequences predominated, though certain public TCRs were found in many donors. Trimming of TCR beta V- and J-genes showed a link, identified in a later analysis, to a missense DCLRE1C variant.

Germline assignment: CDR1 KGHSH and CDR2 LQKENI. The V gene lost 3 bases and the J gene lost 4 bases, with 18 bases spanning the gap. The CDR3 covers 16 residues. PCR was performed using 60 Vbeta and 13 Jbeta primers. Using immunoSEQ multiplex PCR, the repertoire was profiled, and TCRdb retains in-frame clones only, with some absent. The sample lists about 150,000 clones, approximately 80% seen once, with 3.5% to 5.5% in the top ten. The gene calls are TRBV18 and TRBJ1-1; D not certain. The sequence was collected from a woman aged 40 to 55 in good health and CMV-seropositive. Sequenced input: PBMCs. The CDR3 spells CASSPLIDTSLTEAFF. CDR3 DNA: TGTGCCAGCTCACCCCTGATTGATACAAGTCTCACTGAAGCTTTCTTT.